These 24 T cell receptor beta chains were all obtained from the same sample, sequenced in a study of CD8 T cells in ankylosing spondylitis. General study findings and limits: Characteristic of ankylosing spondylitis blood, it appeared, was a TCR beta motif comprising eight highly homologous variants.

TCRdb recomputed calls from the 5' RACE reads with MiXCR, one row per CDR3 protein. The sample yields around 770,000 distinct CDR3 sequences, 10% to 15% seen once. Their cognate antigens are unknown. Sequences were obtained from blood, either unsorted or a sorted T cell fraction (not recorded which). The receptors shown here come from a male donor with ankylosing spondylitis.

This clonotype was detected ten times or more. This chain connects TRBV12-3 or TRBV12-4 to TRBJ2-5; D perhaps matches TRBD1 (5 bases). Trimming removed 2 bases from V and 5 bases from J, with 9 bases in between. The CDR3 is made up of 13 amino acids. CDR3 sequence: CASSLRGEETQYF. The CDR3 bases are TGTGCCAGCAGTTTAAGGGGTGAGGAGACCCAGTACTTC.

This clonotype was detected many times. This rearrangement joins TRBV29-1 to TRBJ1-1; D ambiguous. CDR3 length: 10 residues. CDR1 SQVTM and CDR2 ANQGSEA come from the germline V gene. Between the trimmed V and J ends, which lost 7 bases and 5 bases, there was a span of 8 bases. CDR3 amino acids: CSAGGTEAFF. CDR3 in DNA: TGCAGCGCCGGTGGGACTGAAGCTTTCTTT.

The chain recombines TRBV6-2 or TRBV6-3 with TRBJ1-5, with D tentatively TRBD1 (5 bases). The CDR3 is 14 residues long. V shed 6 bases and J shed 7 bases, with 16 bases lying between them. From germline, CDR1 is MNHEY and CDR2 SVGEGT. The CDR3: CASRETGAGQPQHF. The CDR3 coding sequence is TGTGCCAGCAGAGAAACAGGTGCCGGGCAGCCCCAGCATTTT.

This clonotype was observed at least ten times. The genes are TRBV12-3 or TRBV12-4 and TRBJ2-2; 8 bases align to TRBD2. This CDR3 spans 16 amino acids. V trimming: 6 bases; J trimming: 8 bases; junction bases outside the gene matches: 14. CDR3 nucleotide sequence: TGTGCCAGCAGATCACTTAGCGGGGCTATCACAGGGGAGCTGTTTTTT. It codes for CASRSLSGAITGELFF.

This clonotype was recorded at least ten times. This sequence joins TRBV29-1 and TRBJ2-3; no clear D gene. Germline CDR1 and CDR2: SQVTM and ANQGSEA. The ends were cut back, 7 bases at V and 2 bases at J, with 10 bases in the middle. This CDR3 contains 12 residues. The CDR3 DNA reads TGCAGCGCTGACGGAACCACAGATACGCAGTATTTT. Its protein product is CSADGTTDTQYF.

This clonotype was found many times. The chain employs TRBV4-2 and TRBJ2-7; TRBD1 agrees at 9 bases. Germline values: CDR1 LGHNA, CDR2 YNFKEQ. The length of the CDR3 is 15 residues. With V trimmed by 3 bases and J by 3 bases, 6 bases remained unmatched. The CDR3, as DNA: TGTGCCAGCAGCCAGCCGGACAGGGGAGGCTACGAGCAGTACTTC. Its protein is CASSQPDRGGYEQYF.

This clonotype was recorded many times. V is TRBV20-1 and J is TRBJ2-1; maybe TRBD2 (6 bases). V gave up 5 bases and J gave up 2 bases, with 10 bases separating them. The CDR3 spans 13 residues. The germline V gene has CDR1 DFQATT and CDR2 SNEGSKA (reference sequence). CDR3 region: CSARESTYNEQFF. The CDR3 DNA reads TGCAGTGCTCGGGAGTCAACCTACAATGAGCAGTTCTTC.

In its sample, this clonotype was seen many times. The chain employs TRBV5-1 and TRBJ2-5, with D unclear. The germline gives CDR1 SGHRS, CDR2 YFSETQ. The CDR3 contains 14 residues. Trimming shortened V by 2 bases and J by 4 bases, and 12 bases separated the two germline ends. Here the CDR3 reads CASSFNPYVETQYF. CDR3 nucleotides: TGCGCCAGCAGCTTTAACCCCTACGTAGAGACCCAGTACTTC.

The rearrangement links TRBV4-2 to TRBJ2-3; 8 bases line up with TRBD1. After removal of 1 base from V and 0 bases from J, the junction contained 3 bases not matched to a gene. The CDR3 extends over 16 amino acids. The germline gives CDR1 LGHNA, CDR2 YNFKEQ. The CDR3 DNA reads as TGTGCCAGCAGCCAAGGACAGGGGCTTAGCACAGATACGCAGTATTTT. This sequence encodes CASSQGQGLSTDTQYF.

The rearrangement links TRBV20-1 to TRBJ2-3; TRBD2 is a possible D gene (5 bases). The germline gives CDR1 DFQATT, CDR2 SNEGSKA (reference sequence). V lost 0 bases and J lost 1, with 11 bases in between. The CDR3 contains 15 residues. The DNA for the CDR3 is TGCAGTGCTAGAGAGGGAGCGGAGGGCACAGATACGCAGTATTTT. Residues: CSAREGAEGTDTQYF.

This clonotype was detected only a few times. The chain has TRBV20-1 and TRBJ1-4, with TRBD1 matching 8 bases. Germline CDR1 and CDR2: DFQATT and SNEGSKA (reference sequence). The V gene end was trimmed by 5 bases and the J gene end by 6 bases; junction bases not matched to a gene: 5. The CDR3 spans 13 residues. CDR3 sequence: CSASTGGDEKLFF. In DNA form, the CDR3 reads TGCAGTGCTTCCACAGGGGGGGATGAAAAACTGTTTTTT.

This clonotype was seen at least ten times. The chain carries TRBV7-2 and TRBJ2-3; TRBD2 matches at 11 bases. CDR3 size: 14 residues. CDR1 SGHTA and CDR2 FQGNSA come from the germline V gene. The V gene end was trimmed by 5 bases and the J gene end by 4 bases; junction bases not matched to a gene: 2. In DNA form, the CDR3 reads TGTGCCAGCAGCGCGGGACTAGCGGCAGATACGCAGTATTTT. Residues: CASSAGLAADTQYF. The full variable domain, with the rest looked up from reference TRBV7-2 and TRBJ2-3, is GAGVSQSPSNKVTEKGKDVELRCDPISGHTALYWYRQSLGQGLEFLIYFQGNSAPDKSGLPSDRFSAERTGGSVSTLTIQRTQQEDSAVYLCASSAGLAADTQYFGPGTRLTVL.

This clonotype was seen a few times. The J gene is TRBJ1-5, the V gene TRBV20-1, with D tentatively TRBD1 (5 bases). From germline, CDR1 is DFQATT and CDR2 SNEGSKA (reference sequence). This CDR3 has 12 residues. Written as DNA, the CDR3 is TGCGGAACGGGGGTGACAAATCAGCCCCAGCATTTT. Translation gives CGTGVTNQPQHF.

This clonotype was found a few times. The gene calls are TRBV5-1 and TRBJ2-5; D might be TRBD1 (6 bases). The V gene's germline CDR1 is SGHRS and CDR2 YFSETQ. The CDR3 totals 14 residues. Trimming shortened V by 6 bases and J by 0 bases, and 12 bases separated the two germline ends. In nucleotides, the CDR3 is TGCGCCAGCACGCTAGGGGGACACCAAGAGACCCAGTACTTC. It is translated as CASTLGGHQETQYF.

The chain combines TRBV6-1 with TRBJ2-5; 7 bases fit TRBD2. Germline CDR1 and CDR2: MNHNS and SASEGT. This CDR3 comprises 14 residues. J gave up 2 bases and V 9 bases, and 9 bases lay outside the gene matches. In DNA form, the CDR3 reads TGTGCCAGTAGGGAGGGGTCTTATCAAGAGACCCAGTACTTC. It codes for CASREGSYQETQYF.

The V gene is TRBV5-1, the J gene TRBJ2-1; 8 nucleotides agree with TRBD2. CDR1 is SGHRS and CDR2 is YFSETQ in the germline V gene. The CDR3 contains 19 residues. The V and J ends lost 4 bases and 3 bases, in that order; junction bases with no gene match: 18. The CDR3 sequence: CASSPIILRGRSDYNEQFF. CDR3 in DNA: TGCGCCAGCAGCCCGATTATCCTTCGCGGGAGGTCAGACTACAATGAGCAGTTCTTC.

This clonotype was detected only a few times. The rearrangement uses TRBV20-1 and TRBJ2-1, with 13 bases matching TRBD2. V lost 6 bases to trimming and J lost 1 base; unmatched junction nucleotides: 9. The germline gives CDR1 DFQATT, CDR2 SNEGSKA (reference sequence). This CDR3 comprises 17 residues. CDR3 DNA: TGCAGTGCCGTACTAGCGGGGGGGCGAGGTTCCTACAATGAGCAGTTCTTC. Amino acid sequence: CSAVLAGGRGSYNEQFF.

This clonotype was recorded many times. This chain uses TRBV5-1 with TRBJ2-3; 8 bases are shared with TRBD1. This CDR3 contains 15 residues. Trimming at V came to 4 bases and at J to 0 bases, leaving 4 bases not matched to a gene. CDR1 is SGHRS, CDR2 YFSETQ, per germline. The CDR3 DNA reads TGCGCCAGCAGCGCTGGACAGGGAAGCACAGATACGCAGTATTTT. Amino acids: CASSAGQGSTDTQYF.

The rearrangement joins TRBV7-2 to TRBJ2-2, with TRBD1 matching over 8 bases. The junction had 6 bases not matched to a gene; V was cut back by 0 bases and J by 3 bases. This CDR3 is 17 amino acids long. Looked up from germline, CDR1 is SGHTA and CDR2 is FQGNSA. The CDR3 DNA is TGTGCCAGCAGCTTAGCCGGGACAGGAGTTTACACCGGGGAGCTGTTTTTT. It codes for CASSLAGTGVYTGELFF.

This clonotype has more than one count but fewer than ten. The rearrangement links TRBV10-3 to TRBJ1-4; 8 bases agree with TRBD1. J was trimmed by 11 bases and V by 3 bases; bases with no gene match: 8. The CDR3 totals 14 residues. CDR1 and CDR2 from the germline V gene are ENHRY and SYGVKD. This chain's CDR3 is CAISDDRGSGKLFF. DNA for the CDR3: TGTGCCATCAGTGACGACAGGGGATCGGGTAAACTGTTTTTT.

Here the CDR3 reads CASRSSGSHEQYF. CDR3 coding DNA: TGTGCCAGCAGGTCTTCGGGGTCCCACGAGCAGTACTTC. This chain uses TRBV28 with TRBJ2-7, with TRBD2 as a possible D gene (5 bases). V lost 6 bases and J 5 bases, leaving 14 bases between the germline ends. The CDR3 extends over 13 amino acids. Germline V gene lookup returns CDR1 MDHEN and CDR2 SYDVKM.

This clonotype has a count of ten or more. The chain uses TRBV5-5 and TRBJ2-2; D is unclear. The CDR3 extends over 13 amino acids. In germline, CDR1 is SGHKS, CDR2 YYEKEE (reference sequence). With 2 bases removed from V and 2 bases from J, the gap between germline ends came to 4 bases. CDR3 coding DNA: TGTGCCAGCAGCTTAGTAAACACCGGGGAGCTGTTTTTT. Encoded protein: CASSLVNTGELFF.

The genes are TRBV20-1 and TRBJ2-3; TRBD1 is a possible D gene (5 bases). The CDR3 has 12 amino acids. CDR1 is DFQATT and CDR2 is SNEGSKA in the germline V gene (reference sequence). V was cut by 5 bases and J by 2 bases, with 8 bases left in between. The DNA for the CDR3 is TGCAGTGCTGCAGGGCCCACAGATACGCAGTATTTT. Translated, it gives CSAAGPTDTQYF.

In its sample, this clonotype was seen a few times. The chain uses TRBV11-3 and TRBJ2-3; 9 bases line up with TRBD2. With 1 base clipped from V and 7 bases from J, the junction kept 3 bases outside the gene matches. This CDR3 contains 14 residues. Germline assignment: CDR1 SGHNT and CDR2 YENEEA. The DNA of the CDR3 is TGTGCCAGCAGCTTAGTAGCGGGAGCCAATACGCAGTATTTT. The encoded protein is CASSLVAGANTQYF.